These 31 T cell receptor beta chains came from one sample sequenced in a study of a mutant IDH1 vaccine in newly diagnosed glioma. Generated by immunoSEQ multiplex PCR, the TCRdb table keeps only in-frame clones and is missing some. Of approximately 50,000 clones listed, 70% to 90% were seen once; the top ten hold 4.5% to 6%. No cognate antigen is known for these TCRs. Noted time point: week 35, safety follow-up. Mutant IDH1 20-mer peptide, at 300 ug, made up each vaccine dose, with topical imiquimod. Here the sequenced sample was PBMCs, taken from a glioma patient whose treatment included an IDH1 peptide vaccine. Source of these receptors: a woman aged 35 to 49 with glioma.

V is TRBV5-6 and J is TRBJ2-3, with D tentatively TRBD2 (5 bases). This CDR3 spans 17 amino acids. Trimming took off 0 bases at V and 1 base at J, with 15 bases between the two ends. Germline CDR1 SGHDT, CDR2 YYEEEE. CDR3 coding DNA: TGTGCCAGCAGCTTGGACACGGGAAACTATGGCACAGATACGCAGTATTTT. This codes for CASSLDTGNYGTDTQYF.

The V and J genes are TRBV10-3 and TRBJ2-7; the match to TRBD1 covers 9 bases. The CDR3 is made up of 15 amino acids. Per the germline V gene, CDR1 is ENHRY and CDR2 is SYGVKD. The V and J ends lost 9 bases and 0 bases, in that order; junction bases with no gene match: 9. The CDR3 DNA sequence: TGTGCCATTTGTCCAGGGACAGGGATCTCCTACGAGCAGTACTTC. This codes for CAICPGTGISYEQYF.

This chain joins TRBV4-2 and TRBJ2-7, with TRBD2 matching 8 bases. CDR1 LGHNA and CDR2 YNFKEQ come from the germline V gene. V lost 4 bases, J lost 3 bases, and 11 bases stayed unmatched. This CDR3 has 16 residues. CDR3 amino acids: CASSRPVGTSHYEQYF. CDR3 sequence (DNA): TGTGCCAGCAGCCGGCCGGTAGGGACTAGTCACTACGAGCAGTACTTC.

The chain uses TRBV5-5 and TRBJ2-2; tentative D call: TRBD2 (5 bases). CDR1 and CDR2 from the germline V gene are SGHKS and YYEKEE (reference sequence). With 4 bases removed from V and 8 bases from J, the gap between germline ends came to 18 bases. The length of the CDR3 is 15 residues. The CDR3 DNA sequence: TGTGCCAGCAGCATACGGGCGATATCGGGGGGGGAGCTGTTTTTT. Translated, it gives CASSIRAISGGELFF. Variable domain in full (rest from reference TRBV5-5 and TRBJ2-2): DAGVTQSPTHLIKTRGQQVTLRCSPISGHKSVSWYQQVLGQGPQFIFQYYEKEERGRGNFPDRFSARQFPNYSSELNVNALLLGDSALYLCASSIRAISGGELFFGEGSRLTVL.

The chain recombines TRBV5-1 with TRBJ2-5, with 10 bases identical to TRBD2. The germline V gene has CDR1 SGHRS and CDR2 YFSETQ. Trimming took 1 base from V and 2 from J; bases not matched to a gene: 5. This CDR3 contains 16 residues. The CDR3 region is CASSLPSGGPQETQYF. The CDR3 coding sequence is TGCGCCAGCAGCTTGCCTAGCGGGGGACCACAAGAGACCCAGTACTTC.

This sequence joins TRBV5-6 and TRBJ2-2, with 8 bases aligning to TRBD2. The CDR3 has 16 residues. CDR1 is SGHDT and CDR2 is YYEEEE in the germline V gene. The J segment lost 5 bases and the V segment lost 0 bases, leaving 6 bases of the junction unmatched. DNA of the CDR3: TGTGCCAGCAGCTTGGGCGGACTAGCACAGACCGGGGAGCTGTTTTTT. It is translated as CASSLGGLAQTGELFF.

This CDR3 is CASSPGTGALLSGYTF. The CDR3 nucleotides are TGTGCCAGCTCACCCGGGACAGGGGCCCTCCTTTCTGGCTACACCTTC. V is TRBV18 and J is TRBJ1-2, with 10 bases aligning to TRBD1. Trimming removed 3 bases from V and 7 bases from J; junction bases left unmatched: 11. The germline gives CDR1 KGHSH, CDR2 LQKENI. This CDR3 spans 16 amino acids. Full variable domain (missing parts from reference TRBV18 and TRBJ1-2): NAGVMQNPRHLVRRRGQEARLRCSPMKGHSHVYWYRQLPEEGLKFMVYLQKENIIDESGMPKERFSAEFPKEGPSILRIQQVVRGDSAAYFCASSPGTGALLSGYTFGSGTRLTVV.

The J gene is TRBJ2-3, the V gene TRBV5-8; D not resolved. CDR1 and CDR2 from the germline V gene are SGHTS and YDEGEE. The CDR3 is 14 residues long. Trimming took 0 bases from V and 2 from J, leaving 7 bases between them. CDR3 residues: CASSLALPTDTQYF. In nucleotides, the CDR3 is TGTGCCAGCAGCTTGGCCCTCCCCACAGATACGCAGTATTTT.

This clone showed up just once. The rearrangement joins TRBV23-1 to TRBJ1-5; D is undetermined. TRBV23-1 is sorted into the ORF group, with uncertain function. The CDR3 length is 18 residues. Trimming shortened V by 2 bases and J by 0 bases, and 17 bases separated the two germline ends. This CDR3 is CASSQPTVRQDSNQPQHF. CDR3 nucleotides: TGCGCCAGCAGTCAACCGACCGTCCGGCAGGATAGCAATCAGCCCCAGCATTTT.

This clone was detected a few times. The chain joins TRBV18 to TRBJ1-1; 9 bases map to TRBD1. V lost 3 bases and J lost 1; bases outside the gene matches: 3. The CDR3 covers 15 residues. CDR1 is KGHSH and CDR2 is LQKENI in the germline V gene. This CDR3 is CASSPRQGGNTEAFF. As DNA, the CDR3 is TGTGCCAGCTCACCGAGACAGGGGGGGAACACTGAAGCTTTCTTT.

The chain carries TRBV5-1 and TRBJ1-1, with unresolved D. CDR3 size: 15 residues. Germline CDR1 SGHRS, CDR2 YFSETQ. V lost 1 base and J 3 bases, leaving 13 bases between the germline ends. CDR3 in DNA: TGCGCCAGCAGCTTGATCAGCGGAGCCGACACTGAAGCTTTCTTT. Protein sequence: CASSLISGADTEAFF.

This clone was counted between two and nine times. The chain combines TRBV19 with TRBJ1-5; TRBD1 agrees at 9 bases. Trimming at V came to 3 bases and at J to 8 bases, leaving 11 bases not matched to a gene. Per the germline V gene, CDR1 is LNHDA and CDR2 is SQIVND (reference sequence). The CDR3 consists of 16 residues. The CDR3 nucleotides are TGTGCCAGTAGTATGGGACAGGGATCGGGTTGGGAGCCCCAGCATTTT. Protein: CASSMGQGSGWEPQHF.

The CDR3 coding sequence is TGTGCCAGCAGCCAAGGTTTTGGGGACTTAACCTACGAGCAGTACTTC. Amino acid sequence: CASSQGFGDLTYEQYF. The V call is TRBV5-4, the J call TRBJ2-7; weak D call: TRBD2 (6 bases). V lost 4 bases to trimming and J lost 2 bases, with 19 bases between them. The CDR3 totals 16 residues. The V gene's germline CDR1 is SGHNT and CDR2 YYREEE (reference sequence).

This clone was seen just once. The V gene is TRBV19, the J gene TRBJ1-2, with D maybe TRBD1 (6 bases). V was shortened by 6 bases and J by 4 bases, with 18 bases between the two germline ends. The CDR3 loop spans 15 amino acids. Germline assignment: CDR1 LNHDA and CDR2 SQIVND (reference sequence). The CDR3 bases are TGTGCCAGTAGGGACTTGACAGGACTACCCTATGGCTACACCTTC. Its translation: CASRDLTGLPYGYTF.

V gene TRBV6-5 combines with J gene TRBJ1-2; D is possibly TRBD1 (6 bases). The germline V and J ends were trimmed by 0 bases and 2 bases, with 10 bases remaining between them. CDR3 size: 15 residues. CDR1 MNHEY and CDR2 SVGAGI come from the germline V gene. In DNA form, the CDR3 reads TGTGCCAGCAGTTACTCAGCCCAGGGGAACTATGGCTACACCTTC. Its translation is CASSYSAQGNYGYTF.

J is TRBJ1-5 and V is TRBV6-6, with D perhaps matching TRBD1 (5 bases). CDR3 size: 12 residues. CDR1 and CDR2 from the germline V gene are MNHNY and SVGAGI (reference sequence). The germline V and J ends were trimmed by 6 bases and 3 bases, with 6 bases remaining between them. CDR3 sequence reads: CASRDNNQPQHF. In DNA, the CDR3 is TGTGCCAGCAGGGACAACAATCAGCCCCAGCATTTT.

The genes are TRBV28 and TRBJ1-3, with D possibly being TRBD1 (5 bases). Trimming took 5 bases from V and 8 from J, leaving 13 bases between them. The CDR3 contains 13 residues. Germline loops: CDR1 MDHEN, CDR2 SYDVKM. The CDR3 reads CASSRGRRDTIYF. The CDR3 bases are TGTGCCAGCAGTCGAGGACGCAGGGACACCATATATTTT.

Only one count was recorded for this clone. V gene TRBV7-8 combines with J gene TRBJ2-3, with 7 bases lining up with TRBD2. CDR3 length: 14 residues. V shed 7 bases and J 5 bases; nucleotides not matched to a gene: 9. Looked up from germline, CDR1 is SGHVS and CDR2 is FQNEAQ. The DNA of the CDR3 is TGTGCCAGCAACTGGGGGGGTCCACAAGATACGCAGTATTTT. Its translation: CASNWGGPQDTQYF.

This rearrangement joins TRBV19 to TRBJ2-3, with 7 bases identical to TRBD1. This CDR3 is built from 15 residues. In germline, CDR1 is LNHDA, CDR2 SQIVND (reference sequence). V lost 3 bases to trimming and J lost 0 bases; unmatched junction nucleotides: 3. CDR3 amino acids: CASSIQGQSTDTQYF. Here the CDR3 DNA reads TGTGCCAGTAGTATCCAGGGACAGAGCACAGATACGCAGTATTTT.

This chain uses TRBV6-6 with TRBJ1-3; D remains unclear. This CDR3 is built from 13 residues. Germline V CDR1 and CDR2: MNHNY, SVGAGI (reference sequence). V was clipped by 5 bases and J by 1 base, with 6 bases between them. This CDR3 reads CASSRQSGNTIYF. The CDR3, as DNA: TGTGCCAGCAGTCGTCAGTCTGGAAACACCATATATTTT.

This chain links TRBV27 with TRBJ2-5; 13 bases map to TRBD2. CDR1 and CDR2 (germline): MNHEY, SMNVEV (reference sequence). This CDR3 has 16 residues. J gave up 7 bases and V 6 bases, and 11 bases lay outside the gene matches. The CDR3 is CASRDGTSGILGTQYF. Here the CDR3 DNA reads TGTGCCAGCAGGGACGGGACTAGCGGGATATTAGGGACCCAGTACTTC.

J is TRBJ2-3 and V is TRBV4-1, with 8 nucleotides matching TRBD1. The V gene end was trimmed by 0 bases and the J gene end by 7 bases; junction bases not matched to a gene: 6. The CDR3 length is 15 residues. Germline CDR1 MGHRA, CDR2 YSYEKL. CDR3 in DNA: TGCGCCAGCAGCCAAGATAAAGGACAGGGCAATACGCAGTATTTT. Amino acid sequence: CASSQDKGQGNTQYF.

V gene TRBV5-5 combines with J gene TRBJ1-2, with 9 bases that match TRBD1. The trim removed 2 bases at V and 4 bases at J, leaving 3 bases unmatched. The CDR3 is made up of 14 amino acids. Germline V gene data show CDR1 as SGHKS and CDR2 as YYEKEE (reference sequence). The CDR3 DNA is TGTGCCAGCAGCTTCGACAGGGGGTTCTATGGCTACACCTTC. Translated, it gives CASSFDRGFYGYTF.

V gene TRBV15 combines with J gene TRBJ2-5; 10 bases match TRBD1. CDR3 length: 15 amino acids. V shed 1 base and J 5 bases; nucleotides not matched to a gene: 4. Germline-derived CDR1 and CDR2 are LNHNV and YYDKDF (reference sequence). The CDR3 DNA reads as TGTGCCACCAGCAGAGGACAGGGGGCTGGGGAGACCCAGTACTTC. Its protein product is CATSRGQGAGETQYF.

V usage is TRBV5-1 and J usage is TRBJ1-6; D is possibly TRBD1 (6 bases). Trimming took off 5 bases at V and 7 bases at J, with 13 bases between the two ends. The CDR3 is made up of 14 amino acids. Germline CDR1 and CDR2: SGHRS and YFSETQ. The DNA for the CDR3 is TGCGCCAGCAGTCGGGTAGGGGGGAATTCACCCCTCCACTTT. Translated: CASSRVGGNSPLHF.

The J gene is TRBJ2-1, the V gene TRBV5-1; D ambiguous. The V gene's germline CDR1 is SGHRS and CDR2 YFSETQ. V dropped 2 bases and J dropped 3 bases, with 12 bases sitting between them. This CDR3 region has 15 residues. DNA of the CDR3: TGCGCCAGCAGCTTTGGTCCTCCGGGCTACAATGAGCAGTTCTTC. This gives the protein CASSFGPPGYNEQFF.

A single count supports this clone. The chain has TRBV6-5 and TRBJ2-2, with D possibly being TRBD1 (5 bases). The CDR3 contains 14 residues. Germline V gives CDR1 MNHEY, CDR2 SVGAGI. The V gene lost 2 bases and the J gene lost 4 bases, with 8 bases spanning the gap. The chain's CDR3 is CASSYGAGTGELFF. The CDR3 nucleotides are TGTGCCAGCAGTTACGGGGCCGGCACCGGGGAGCTGTTTTTT.

The chain combines TRBV7-2 with TRBJ2-5; perhaps TRBD1 as D (5 bases). This CDR3 has 14 amino acids. The germline gives CDR1 SGHTA, CDR2 FQGNSA. V lost 5 bases and J 4 bases, leaving 14 bases between the germline ends. CDR3 residues: CASSHPGYGETQYF. For the CDR3, the DNA is TGTGCCAGCAGCCACCCAGGGTATGGAGAGACCCAGTACTTC.

As DNA, the CDR3 is TGTGCCAGCAGTGAAGGAGCGGGAGTGGTCTACGAGCAGTACTTC. It codes for CASSEGAGVVYEQYF. The chain employs TRBV6-1 and TRBJ2-7, with 8 bases lining up with TRBD2. The CDR3 extends over 15 amino acids. The trim removed 1 base at V and 3 bases at J, leaving 5 bases unmatched. Germline V lookup: CDR1 MNHNS, CDR2 SASEGT.

This clone was counted only a few times. This chain joins TRBV7-9 and TRBJ1-1; 7 bases match TRBD1. The CDR3 totals 12 residues. Germline lookup yields CDR1 SEHNR and CDR2 FQNEAQ (reference sequence). V shed 4 bases and J 4 bases; nucleotides not matched to a gene: 0. CDR3 bases: TGTGCCAGCAGCTCAGGGGGCACTGAAGCTTTCTTT. Translating gives CASSSGGTEAFF.

This chain joins TRBV19 and TRBJ2-1, with D unresolved. The CDR3 has 13 amino acids. CDR1 is LNHDA, CDR2 SQIVND, per germline (reference sequence). Trimming cost V 6 bases and J 6 bases, with 12 bases left between them. The CDR3 DNA is TGTGCCAGTAGGCGGATTCCGCTCAATGAGCAGTTCTTC. Protein sequence: CASRRIPLNEQFF.